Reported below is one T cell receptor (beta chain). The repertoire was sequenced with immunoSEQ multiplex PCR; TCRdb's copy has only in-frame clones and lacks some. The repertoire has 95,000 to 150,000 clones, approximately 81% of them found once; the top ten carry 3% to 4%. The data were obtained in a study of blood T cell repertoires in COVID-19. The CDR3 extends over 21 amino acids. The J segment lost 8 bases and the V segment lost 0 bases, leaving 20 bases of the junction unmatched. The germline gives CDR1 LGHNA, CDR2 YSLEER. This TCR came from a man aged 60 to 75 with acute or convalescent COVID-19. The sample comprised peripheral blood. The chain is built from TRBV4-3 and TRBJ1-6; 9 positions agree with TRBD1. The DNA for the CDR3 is TGCGCCAGCAGCCAAGATCCCCCCGGACAGGGGCCCTTTTCTATTGATTCACCCCTCCACTTT. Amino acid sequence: CASSQDPPGQGPFSIDSPLHF.